This record covers a single TCR beta chain. The CDR3 runs to 15 residues. Per the germline V gene, CDR1 is SGHRS and CDR2 is YFSETQ. With 1 base removed from V and 2 bases from J, the gap between germline ends came to 11 bases. Excluded were patients having autoimmune disease history or systemic immunosuppression. This specimen belongs to a study of OX40 agonist ivuxolimab in advanced cancers. Some clones are missing from TCRdb's copy, which holds only in-frame ones; the method was immunoSEQ multiplex PCR. The data contain 95,000 to 150,000 clones, 80% to 95% of them singletons. This sample comprised CD4+ or CD8+ T cells sorted from blood, obtained in a trial of the OX40 agonist ivuxolimab. The chain has TRBV5-1 and TRBJ2-3; TRBD2 might be the D (5 bases). The clonotype originates from an adult with an advanced solid tumor such as melanoma, head and neck, liver or kidney cancer. The CDR3, as DNA: TGCGCCAGCAGCTTGAGACCGGAGGACACAGATACGCAGTATTTT. This sequence encodes CASSLRPEDTDTQYF.